The TCR beta chain under discussion was sequenced for a study of beta chain features in type 1 diabetes. Study observations and caveats: Shorter TCRB CDR3s, moderately but significantly so, were found in Type 1 diabetes patients in all four CD4+ subsets.

The isolated RNA, all of it, was reverse transcribed, so expressed TCRB transcripts were what got sequenced. Only in-frame clones appear in the TCRdb table, and some are missing; sequencing was by immunoSEQ multiplex PCR. The table lists a few hundred thousand clones, approximately 15% of them singletons, with 0.017% in the top ten. The CDR3 is 15 residues long. V was pared by 3 bases and J by 5 bases, with 15 bases between. The germline V gene has CDR1 SEHNR and CDR2 FQNEAQ (reference sequence). In its sample, this clone was seen a few times. Its antigen is still unknown. The source is a man younger than 40 with type 1 diabetes. The sequencing sample was made of naive CD4+ T cells from blood. The chain recombines TRBV7-9 with TRBJ2-3; tentatively, D is TRBD2 (6 bases). As DNA, the CDR3 is TGTGCCAGCAGCTTTACAAGACCGCGGGGAGATACGCAGTATTTT. Translating it yields CASSFTRPRGDTQYF.